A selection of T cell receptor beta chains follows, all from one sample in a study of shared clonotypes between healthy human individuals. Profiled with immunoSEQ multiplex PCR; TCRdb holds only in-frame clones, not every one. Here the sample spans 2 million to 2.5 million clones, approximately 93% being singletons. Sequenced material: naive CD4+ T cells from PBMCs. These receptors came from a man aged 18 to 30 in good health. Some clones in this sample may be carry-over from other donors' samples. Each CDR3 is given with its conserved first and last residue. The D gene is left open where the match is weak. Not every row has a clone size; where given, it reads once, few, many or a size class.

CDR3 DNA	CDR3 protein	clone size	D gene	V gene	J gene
TGCGCCAGCAGCCCGAGTTGGTGGGCAGATACGCAGTATTTT	CASSPSWWADTQYF	NA	NA	TRBV5-1	TRBJ2-3
TGTGCCAGCAGGACGGGACTAGCGGGAGCGACCTACAATGAGCAGTTCTTC	CASRTGLAGATYNEQFF	NA	TRBD2	TRBV2	TRBJ2-1
TGTGCCAGCAGTTTCCTCCGGGACAGGCCCGTTGATCAGCCCCAGCATTTT	CASSFLRDRPVDQPQHF	NA	TRBD1	TRBV28	TRBJ1-5
TGTGCCAGCAGCGTAACAGTGCCCTACAATGAGCAGTTCTTC	CASSVTVPYNEQFF	NA	NA	TRBV5-5	TRBJ2-1
TGTGCCAGCAGCTCACAACTAGCGGGAAGGGGGACAGATACGCAGTATTTT	CASSSQLAGRGTDTQYF	NA	TRBD2	TRBV7-2	TRBJ2-3
TGTGCCAGCAGCCCCGATCTTGCCCAAGGGGGTTCGCAGTATTTT	CASSPDLAQGGSQYF	NA	NA	TRBV7-8	TRBJ2-3
TGCAGCGCCGATAGCGGGAGGTTCCCGCCGGGGTATTTT	CSADSGRFPPGYF	once	TRBD2	TRBV29-1	TRBJ2-3
TGTGCCAGCAGCTTAGAACTGGACGTTGAAGCTTTCTTT	CASSLELDVEAFF	NA	NA	TRBV11-2	TRBJ1-1
TGTGCCAGCAGCTTAGATCGGTGGAGGAGCTCCTACAATGAGCAGTTCTTC	CASSLDRWRSSYNEQFF	NA	NA	TRBV11-2	TRBJ2-1
TGTGCCAGCTCGCCGCCGGTGTTGGAGACCCAGTACTTC	CASSPPVLETQYF	once	NA	TRBV18	TRBJ2-5
TGTGCCAGCAGCCTCCAGCCGGGAGCCCAGCCCCAGCATTTT	CASSLQPGAQPQHF	NA	NA	TRBV7-8	TRBJ1-5
TGTGCCAGCAGCCCACTACCTCGGGGGGGCGGGGAGCTGTTTTTT	CASSPLPRGGGELFF	NA	TRBD2	TRBV6-5	TRBJ2-2
TGTGCCAGCAGCAAAGGGGATGGGTATAGCAATCAGCCCCAGCATTTT	CASSKGDGYSNQPQHF	NA	NA	TRBV21-1	TRBJ1-5
TGTGCCTGCTCAGGGAGTGGCTCCTACGAGCAGTACTTC	CACSGSGSYEQYF	NA	NA	TRBV30	TRBJ2-7
TGTGCCAGCAGTTTAACGGTCGGCAGGGGTTCACTTGGCTACACCTTC	CASSLTVGRGSLGYTF	NA	NA	TRBV28	TRBJ1-2
TGTGCCAGCAGTTTAGGCAGGGTAGACACTGAAGCTTTCTTT	CASSLGRVDTEAFF	NA	NA	TRBV28	TRBJ1-1
TGTGCCAGTAGTACGCTATCGGGACAGGGCGGCGGGCAGCCCCAGCATTTT	CASSTLSGQGGGQPQHF	NA	TRBD1	TRBV19	TRBJ1-5
TGTGCCAGCAGTTTATCGGGCAGACCCTATGGTAAAAACTACGAGCAGTACTTC	CASSLSGRPYGKNYEQYF	NA	NA	TRBV27	TRBJ2-7
TGCGCCAGCAGCTTGGCAGGGGGCGCTTTCTCCTACGAGCAGTACTTC	CASSLAGGAFSYEQYF	NA	TRBD1	TRBV5-1	TRBJ2-7
TGTGCCAGCAGTTACCCAACTAGGGGTAGGGAGACCCAGTACTTC	CASSYPTRGRETQYF	NA	NA	TRBV6-6	TRBJ2-5
TGCGCCAGCAGATGGACTAGCAACGAGCAGTACTTC	CASRWTSNEQYF	NA	TRBD2	TRBV10-2	TRBJ2-7
TGTGCCAGCAGTTACAAGGACAGGGGTACCTATGGCTACACCTTC	CASSYKDRGTYGYTF	NA	TRBD1	TRBV6-5	TRBJ1-2
TGTGCAAGTCGCTTAGCGTTGCGGGACAGGGAACCCCATCTCTATGGCTACACCTTC	CASRLALRDREPHLYGYTF	NA	NA	TRBV12-2	TRBJ1-2
TGTGCCTGGAGTGTCCGGGGGCCGGATGGCTACACCTTC	CAWSVRGPDGYTF	once	NA	TRBV30	TRBJ1-2
TGTGCCAGCCATACCGGGACTAGCGGGAGGGATCAGTTCTTC	CASHTGTSGRDQFF	NA	TRBD2	TRBV6-5	TRBJ2-1
TGCGCCAGCAGCACCACCGTTCGCGGCGCCAAAGAGACCCAGTACTTC	CASSTTVRGAKETQYF	NA	NA	TRBV5-1	TRBJ2-5
TGCAGCGTTCACTTCATGAACACTGAAGCTTTCTTT	CSVHFMNTEAFF	NA	NA	TRBV29-1	TRBJ1-1
TGCGCCAGCAGCTCGACGGGCCCGAACACTGAAGCTTTCTTT	CASSSTGPNTEAFF	NA	NA	TRBV5-1	TRBJ1-1
TGTGCCAGCAGCGTAGAGGACAGTGTGATGGGAGAGACCCAGTACTTC	CASSVEDSVMGETQYF	NA	NA	TRBV9	TRBJ2-5
TGTGCCAGCAGCGTATCGGCGGGAGGGCACACCGGGGAGCTGTTTTTT	CASSVSAGGHTGELFF	NA	TRBD2	TRBV9	TRBJ2-2
TGCGCCAGCAGCTTGTCTCCTAGCGGGATTAACAATGAGCAGTTCTTC	CASSLSPSGINNEQFF	NA	TRBD2	TRBV5-1	TRBJ2-1
TGTGCCAGCACAGCTTGGTTAGAGGCTGAGCAGTTCTTC	CASTAWLEAEQFF	NA	NA	TRBV5-5	TRBJ2-1
TGCGCCAGCAGTCTTTCCAGGACGGGCACCGGGGAGCTGTTTTTT	CASSLSRTGTGELFF	NA	NA	TRBV23-1	TRBJ2-2
TGTGCCAGCAGCCCCCCTGGGAATGAAAAACTGTTTTTT	CASSPPGNEKLFF	NA	NA	TRBV7-8	TRBJ1-4
TGTGCCAGCAGCAAATGGGAGAAGAACACTGAAGCTTTCTTT	CASSKWEKNTEAFF	NA	NA	TRBV21-1	TRBJ1-1
TGTGCCAGCTCCAATCCCCGACAGCGAGGCACTGAAGCTTTCTTT	CASSNPRQRGTEAFF	NA	NA	TRBV2	TRBJ1-1
TGTGCCAGCAGTCCTACCGGACGATTCGGGACAGATACCTACGAGCAGTACTTC	CASSPTGRFGTDTYEQYF	NA	TRBD1	TRBV28	TRBJ2-7
TGCGCCAGCAGCTTGGAGGGAGGATCCTACAATGAGCAGTTCTTC	CASSLEGGSYNEQFF	NA	NA	TRBV5-1	TRBJ2-1
TGTGCCAGTGGCCAGGACAGAGGCACAGATACGCAGTATTTT	CASGQDRGTDTQYF	NA	NA	TRBV19	TRBJ2-3
TGTGCCAGCAGCTTAACGGCCGGGACAGGGGGACCGGATGAGCAGTTCTTC	CASSLTAGTGGPDEQFF	NA	TRBD1	TRBV7-3	TRBJ2-1
TGTGCCAGCAGCCCTACTGTGTACCAAGAGACCCAGTACTTC	CASSPTVYQETQYF	NA	NA	TRBV6-5	TRBJ2-5
TGTGCCAGCTCACCCGATTCCCCCCTGGACGAGCAGTACTTC	CASSPDSPLDEQYF	NA	NA	TRBV18	TRBJ2-7
TGTGCCACCATTAGGGGGAGTGGATCCTACGAGCAGTACTTC	CATIRGSGSYEQYF	NA	NA	TRBV2	TRBJ2-7
TGCAGTGCCAGGGGAGACGAGCAGTACTTC	CSARGDEQYF	NA	NA	TRBV20-1	TRBJ2-7
TGTGCCAGTAGTATCCAGGCCTCGCGGCCTGGGGCCAACGTCCTGACTTTC	CASSIQASRPGANVLTF	NA	NA	TRBV19	TRBJ2-6
TGTGCCAGCAGCTCCTCCTGGGGAAGGGAGCAGTACTTC	CASSSSWGREQYF	NA	NA	TRBV7-3	TRBJ2-7
TGTGCCAGCTCACCATTTTCAGGGGGCGAGGACGGCTACACCTTC	CASSPFSGGEDGYTF	NA	TRBD1	TRBV18	TRBJ1-2
TGCAGCGTCTCAAGTGGGACAGGCGACCAAGAGACCCAGTACTTC	CSVSSGTGDQETQYF	once	TRBD1	TRBV29-1	TRBJ2-5
TGTGCCAGCAGGGCGGAGGGCGGCACAGATACGCAGTATTTT	CASRAEGGTDTQYF	NA	NA	TRBV6-4	TRBJ2-3
TGTGCCAGCAGTTTAAGCGAGCAGTACTTC	CASSLSEQYF	few	NA	TRBV2	TRBJ2-7
TGTGCCAGTAGTATCGGACAGGGGGGTTACACCGGGGAGCTGTTTTTT	CASSIGQGGYTGELFF	NA	TRBD1	TRBV19	TRBJ2-2
TGTGCCAGCAGCTTGGCCGGCAGGGAAACTGGCTACACCTTC	CASSLAGRETGYTF	NA	NA	TRBV5-4	TRBJ1-2
TGTGCCAGCAGCCTGCCGCGAACCGGGGAGCTGTTTTTT	CASSLPRTGELFF	NA	NA	TRBV11-2	TRBJ2-2
TGTGCCAGCAGCGCCTTTGCGAGCGGCGAGGCAGATACGCAGTATTTT	CASSAFASGEADTQYF	NA	NA	TRBV5-5	TRBJ2-3
TGTGCCAGCAGCTTAGGACAGGACAATCAGCCCCAGCATTTT	CASSLGQDNQPQHF	once	NA	TRBV7-9	TRBJ1-5
TGTGCCACCAGCAGAGATTCTGGGAATGGCTACACCTTC	CATSRDSGNGYTF	NA	NA	TRBV15	TRBJ1-2
TGCGCCAGCAGCTTGACAGAGACCTACACAGATACGCAGTATTTT	CASSLTETYTDTQYF	NA	NA	TRBV5-1	TRBJ2-3